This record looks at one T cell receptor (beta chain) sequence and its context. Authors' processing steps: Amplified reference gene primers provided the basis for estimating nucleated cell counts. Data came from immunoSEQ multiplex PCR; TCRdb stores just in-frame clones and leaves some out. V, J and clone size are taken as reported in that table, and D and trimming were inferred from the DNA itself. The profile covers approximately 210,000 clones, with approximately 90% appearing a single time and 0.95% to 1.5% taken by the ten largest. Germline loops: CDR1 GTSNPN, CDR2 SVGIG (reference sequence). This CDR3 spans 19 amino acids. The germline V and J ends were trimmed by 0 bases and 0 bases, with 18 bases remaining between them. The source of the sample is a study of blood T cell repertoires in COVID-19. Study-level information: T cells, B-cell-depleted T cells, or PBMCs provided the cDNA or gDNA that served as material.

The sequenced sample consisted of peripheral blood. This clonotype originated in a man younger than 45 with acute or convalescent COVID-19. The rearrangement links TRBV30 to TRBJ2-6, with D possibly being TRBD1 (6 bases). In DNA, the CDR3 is TGTGCCTGGAGTGTATACTCGTCAGGGGCCAACTCTGGGGCCAACGTCCTGACTTTC. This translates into CAWSVYSSGANSGANVLTF. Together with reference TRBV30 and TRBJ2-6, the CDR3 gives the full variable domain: SQTIHQWPATLVQPVGSPLSLECTVEGTSNPNLYWYRQAAGRGLQLLFYSVGIGQISSEVPQNLSASRPQDRQFILSSKKLLLSDSGFYLCAWSVYSSGANSGANVLTFGAGSRLTVL.